This is a list of T cell receptor beta chains from one sample in a study of regulatory T cells. Data came from immunoSEQ multiplex PCR; TCRdb stores just in-frame clones and leaves some out. The profile shows 30,000 to 40,000 clones, around nine tenths of them singletons. The material sequenced was conventional CD4+ T cells sorted from blood. The receptors here all came from a person in their late teens or twenties with CD3G deficiency. Both conserved end residues are part of each CDR3. The order of the fields is CDR3 length, D gene, V gene, clone size, J gene, CDR3 protein, CDR3 DNA. A D gene is named only where the DNA matches it firmly. Size values are once, few and many counts, or a class for expanded clones, and some rows have none.

11	.	TRBV20-1	.	TRBJ1-4	CSARTDEKLFF	TGCAGTGCTCGCACGGATGAAAAACTGTTTTTT
13	.	TRBV10-3	.	TRBJ2-3	CAISGNQGDTQYF	TGTGCCATCAGCGGGAACCAGGGAGATACGCAGTATTTT
16	TRBD2	TRBV28	.	TRBJ2-1	CASSTSGRAFYNEQFF	TGTGCCAGCAGCACTAGCGGGAGGGCCTTCTACAATGAGCAGTTCTTC
15	TRBD1	TRBV18	.	TRBJ2-3	CASSPRQGATDTQYF	TGTGCCAGCTCACCACGGCAGGGGGCAACAGATACGCAGTATTTT
13	.	TRBV10-2	.	TRBJ2-6	CASSGTAANVLTF	TGCGCCAGCAGTGGGACGGCAGCCAACGTCCTGACTTTC
15	TRBD1	TRBV6-1	.	TRBJ2-6	CASRQGAGGANVLTF	TGTGCCAGTCGACAGGGGGCCGGGGGGGCCAACGTCCTGACTTTC
16	TRBD1	TRBV4-1	.	TRBJ2-2	CASSRLGQGIPGELFF	TGCGCCAGCAGCCGCCTAGGACAGGGTATTCCCGGGGAGCTGTTTTTT
13	.	TRBV5-1	once	TRBJ1-2	CASSPQGRYGYTF	TGCGCCAGCAGCCCGCAGGGGAGGTATGGCTACACCTTC
12	.	TRBV6-6	.	TRBJ2-7	CASSPGNYEQYF	TGTGCCAGCAGTCCAGGGAACTACGAGCAGTACTTC
15	.	TRBV5-1	.	TRBJ2-1	CASSLVAGPYNEQFF	TGCGCCAGCAGCTTGGTCGCAGGCCCCTACAATGAGCAGTTCTTC
15	TRBD2	TRBV5-1	.	TRBJ2-3	CASSPGLAGGDTQYF	TGCGCCAGCAGCCCTGGACTAGCGGGAGGGGATACGCAGTATTTT
13	.	TRBV19	few	TRBJ1-5	CASSIAPGQPQHF	TGTGCCAGTAGCATCGCTCCCGGGCAGCCCCAGCATTTT
14	TRBD1	TRBV6-6	once	TRBJ1-2	CASREPGQIYGYTF	TGTGCCAGCAGAGAGCCGGGACAGATCTATGGCTACACCTTC
13	.	TRBV5-1	.	TRBJ2-1	CASSPGVRREQFF	TGCGCCAGCAGCCCAGGGGTTCGGCGCGAGCAGTTCTTC
16	TRBD1	TRBV28	.	TRBJ1-5	CASSTRDRSYYQPQHF	TGTGCCAGCAGTACCCGGGACAGGTCTTACTATCAGCCCCAGCATTTT